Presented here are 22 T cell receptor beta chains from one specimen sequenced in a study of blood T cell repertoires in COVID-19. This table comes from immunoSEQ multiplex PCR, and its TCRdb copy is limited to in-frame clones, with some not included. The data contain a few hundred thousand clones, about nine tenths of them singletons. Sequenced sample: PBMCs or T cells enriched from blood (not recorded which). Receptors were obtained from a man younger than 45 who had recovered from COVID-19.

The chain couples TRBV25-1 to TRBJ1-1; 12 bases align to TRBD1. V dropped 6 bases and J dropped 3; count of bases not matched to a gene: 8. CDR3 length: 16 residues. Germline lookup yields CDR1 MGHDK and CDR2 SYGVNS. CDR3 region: CASSPGTGGRDTEAFF. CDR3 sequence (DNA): TGTGCCAGCAGCCCCGGGACAGGGGGCCGTGACACTGAAGCTTTCTTT. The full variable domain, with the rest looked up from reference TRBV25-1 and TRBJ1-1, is EADIYQTPRYLVIGTGKKITLECSQTMGHDKMYWYQQDPGMELHLIHYSYGVNSTEKGDLSSESTVSRIRTEHFPLTLESARPSHTSQYLCASSPGTGGRDTEAFFGQGTRLTVV.

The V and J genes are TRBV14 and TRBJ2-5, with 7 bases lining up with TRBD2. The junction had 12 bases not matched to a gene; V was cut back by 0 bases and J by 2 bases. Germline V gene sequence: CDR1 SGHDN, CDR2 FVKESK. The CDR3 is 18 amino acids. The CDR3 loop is CASSQEKGLAVIQETQYF. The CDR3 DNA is TGTGCCAGCAGCCAAGAGAAGGGTCTAGCGGTAATTCAAGAGACCCAGTACTTC.

CDR3 nucleotides: TGTGCCAGCAGCCCGCGCCTGACAGGGTATAATTCACCCCTCCACTTT. It encodes CASSPRLTGYNSPLHF. The rearrangement uses TRBV3-1 (or the pseudogene TRBV3-2) and TRBJ1-6, with TRBD1 matching 7 bases. Losses at the gene ends were 4 bases for V and 4 bases for J; bases not matched to a gene: 7. The CDR3 runs to 16 residues. The germline gives CDR1 LGHDT, CDR2 YNNKEL (reference sequence).

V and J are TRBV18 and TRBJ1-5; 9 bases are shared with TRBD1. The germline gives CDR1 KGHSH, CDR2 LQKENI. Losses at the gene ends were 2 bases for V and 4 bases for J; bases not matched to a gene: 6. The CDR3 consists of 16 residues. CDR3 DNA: TGTGCCAGCTCACCAATGGATGGGACAGGGAATCAGCCCCAGCATTTT. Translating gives CASSPMDGTGNQPQHF.

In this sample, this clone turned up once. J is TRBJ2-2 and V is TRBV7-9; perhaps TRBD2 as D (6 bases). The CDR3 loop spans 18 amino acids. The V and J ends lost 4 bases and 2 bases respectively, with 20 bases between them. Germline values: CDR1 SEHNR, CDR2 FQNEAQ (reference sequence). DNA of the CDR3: TGTGCCAGCAGCTCGGGGGTCGGGCGGCCGCCAAACACCGGGGAGCTGTTTTTT. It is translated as CASSSGVGRPPNTGELFF.

Here the CDR3 DNA reads TGTGCCAGCAGCTTTGCAGCGAATGAGCAGTTCTTC. This gives the protein CASSFAANEQFF. The rearrangement joins TRBV5-5 to TRBJ2-1; the D is unclear. The CDR3 covers 12 residues. With 2 bases removed from V and 7 bases from J, the gap between germline ends came to 7 bases. Germline V gene data show CDR1 as SGHKS and CDR2 as YYEKEE (reference sequence).

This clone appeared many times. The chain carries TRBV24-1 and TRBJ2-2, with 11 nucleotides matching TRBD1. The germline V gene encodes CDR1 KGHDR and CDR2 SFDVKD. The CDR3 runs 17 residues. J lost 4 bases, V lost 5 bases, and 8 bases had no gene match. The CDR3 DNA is TGTGCCACCAGTGTTTCCCTCGGACAGGGGGCCACCGGGGAGCTGTTTTTT. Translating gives CATSVSLGQGATGELFF.

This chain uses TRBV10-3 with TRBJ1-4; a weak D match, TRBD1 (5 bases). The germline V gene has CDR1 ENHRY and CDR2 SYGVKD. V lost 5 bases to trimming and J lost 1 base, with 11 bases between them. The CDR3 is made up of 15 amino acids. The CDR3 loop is CAISPGGGTNEKLFF. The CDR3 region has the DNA TGTGCCATCAGTCCGGGGGGGGGAACTAATGAAAAACTGTTTTTT.

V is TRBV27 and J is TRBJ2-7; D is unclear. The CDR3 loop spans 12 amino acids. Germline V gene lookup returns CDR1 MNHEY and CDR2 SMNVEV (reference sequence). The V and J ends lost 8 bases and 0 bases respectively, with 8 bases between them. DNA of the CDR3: TGTGCCAGCGGCCTGTACTCCTACGAGCAGTACTTC. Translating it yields CASGLYSYEQYF.

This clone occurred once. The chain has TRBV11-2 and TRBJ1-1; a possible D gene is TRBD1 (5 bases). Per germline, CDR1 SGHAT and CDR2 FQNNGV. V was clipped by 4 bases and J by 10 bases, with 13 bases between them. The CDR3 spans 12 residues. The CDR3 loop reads CASSSVEGRAFF. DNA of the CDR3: TGTGCCAGCAGCTCCGTGGAGGGGAGAGCTTTCTTT.

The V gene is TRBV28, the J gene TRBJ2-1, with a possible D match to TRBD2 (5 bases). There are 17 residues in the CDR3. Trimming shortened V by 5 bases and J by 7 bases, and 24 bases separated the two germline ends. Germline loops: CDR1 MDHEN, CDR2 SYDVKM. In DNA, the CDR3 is TGTGCCAGCAGTCCCAAGACCGTCCAGTACCGGGGAAATGAGCAGTTCTTC. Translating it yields CASSPKTVQYRGNEQFF.

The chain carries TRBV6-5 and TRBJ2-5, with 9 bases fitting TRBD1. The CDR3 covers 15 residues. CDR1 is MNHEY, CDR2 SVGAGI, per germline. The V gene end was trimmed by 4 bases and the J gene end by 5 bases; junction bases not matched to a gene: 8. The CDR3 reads CASSFAGQGVETQYF. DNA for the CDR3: TGTGCCAGCAGTTTCGCGGGACAGGGTGTGGAGACCCAGTACTTC.

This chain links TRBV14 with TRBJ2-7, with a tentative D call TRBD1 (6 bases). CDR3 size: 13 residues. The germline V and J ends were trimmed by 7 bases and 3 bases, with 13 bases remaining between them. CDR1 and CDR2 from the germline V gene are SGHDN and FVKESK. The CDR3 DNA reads TGTGCCAGCAAGTCGACAGGATACTACGAGCAGTACTTC. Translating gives CASKSTGYYEQYF.

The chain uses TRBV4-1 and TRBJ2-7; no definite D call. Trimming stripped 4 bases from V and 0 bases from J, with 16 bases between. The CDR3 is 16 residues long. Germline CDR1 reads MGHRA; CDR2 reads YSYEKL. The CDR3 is CASSPFGSASSYEQYF. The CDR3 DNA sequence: TGCGCCAGCAGCCCATTTGGCTCGGCTAGCTCCTACGAGCAGTACTTC.

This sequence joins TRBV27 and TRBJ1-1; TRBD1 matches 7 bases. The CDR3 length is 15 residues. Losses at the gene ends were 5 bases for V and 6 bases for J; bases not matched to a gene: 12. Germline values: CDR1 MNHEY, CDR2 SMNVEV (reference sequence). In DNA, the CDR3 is TGTGCCAGCAGTCCTTATGGGACAGAGGGGGCTGAAGCTTTCTTT. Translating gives CASSPYGTEGAEAFF.

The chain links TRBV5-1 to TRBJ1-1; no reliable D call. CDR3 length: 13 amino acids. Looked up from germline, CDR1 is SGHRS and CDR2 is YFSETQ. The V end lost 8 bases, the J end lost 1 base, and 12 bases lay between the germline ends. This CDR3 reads CASFLQPNTEAFF. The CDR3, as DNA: TGCGCCAGTTTTCTACAGCCGAACACTGAAGCTTTCTTT.

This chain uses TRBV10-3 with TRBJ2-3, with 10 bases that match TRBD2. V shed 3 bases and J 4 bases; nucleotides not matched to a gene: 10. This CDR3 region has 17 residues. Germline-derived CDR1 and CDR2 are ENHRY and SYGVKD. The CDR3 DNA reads TGTGCCATCAGTGACCCAGCGGGGGGGCTAGCGGCAGATACGCAGTATTTT. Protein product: CAISDPAGGLAADTQYF.

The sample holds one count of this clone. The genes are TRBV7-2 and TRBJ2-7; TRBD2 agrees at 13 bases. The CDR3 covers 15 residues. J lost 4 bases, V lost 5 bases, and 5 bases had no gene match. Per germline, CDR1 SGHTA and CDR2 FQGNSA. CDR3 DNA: TGTGCCAGCAGCCAACTAGCGGGAGGGCCTTACGAGCAGTACTTC. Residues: CASSQLAGGPYEQYF.

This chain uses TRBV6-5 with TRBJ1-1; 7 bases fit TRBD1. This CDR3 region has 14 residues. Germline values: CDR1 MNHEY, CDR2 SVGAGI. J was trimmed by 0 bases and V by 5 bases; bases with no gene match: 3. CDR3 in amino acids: CASSTGTVNTEAFF. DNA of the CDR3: TGTGCCAGCAGTACCGGGACAGTGAACACTGAAGCTTTCTTT.

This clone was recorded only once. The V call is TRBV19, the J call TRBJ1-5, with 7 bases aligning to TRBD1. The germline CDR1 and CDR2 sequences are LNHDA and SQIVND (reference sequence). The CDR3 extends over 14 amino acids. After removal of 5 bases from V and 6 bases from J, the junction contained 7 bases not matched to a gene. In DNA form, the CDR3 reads TGTGCCAGTAGTGAACAGGGGTTCGGTCAGCCCCAGCATTTT. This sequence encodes CASSEQGFGQPQHF.

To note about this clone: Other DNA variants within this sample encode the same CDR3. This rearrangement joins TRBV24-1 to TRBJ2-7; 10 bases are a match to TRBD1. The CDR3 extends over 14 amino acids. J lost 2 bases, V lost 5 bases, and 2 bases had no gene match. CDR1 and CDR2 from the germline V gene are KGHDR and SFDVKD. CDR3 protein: CATSAGTGAYEQYF. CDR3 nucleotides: TGTGCCACCAGTGCTGGGACAGGGGCCTACGAGCAGTACTTC.

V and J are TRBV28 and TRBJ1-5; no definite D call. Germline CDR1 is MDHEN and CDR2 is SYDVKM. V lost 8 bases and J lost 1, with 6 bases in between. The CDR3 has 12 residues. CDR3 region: CASFQSNQPQHF. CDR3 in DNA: TGTGCCAGCTTTCAAAGCAATCAGCCCCAGCATTTT.